A single sample gave rise to the 10 T cell receptor beta chains below, sequenced in a study of blood T cells in healthy people across ages. Combining a sample-barcoded 5' primer with a J-beta primer mix, a second PCR ran for roughly 6 to 12 cycles. Each CDR3 protein is one row after TCRdb ran MiXCR on the 5' RACE reads. The table lists about 1.5 million distinct CDR3 sequences, roughly two fifths of them singletons. Material: blood. The receptors originated from a woman younger than 30 in good health.

This clonotype appeared a few times. This chain connects TRBV12-3 or TRBV12-4 to TRBJ2-3; D unresolved. CDR3 size: 14 residues. The germline V and J ends were trimmed by 9 bases and 0 bases, with 13 bases remaining between them. The CDR3 sequence is CASALARSTDTQYF. The CDR3 region has the DNA TGTGCCAGTGCTTTGGCACGGAGCACAGATACGCAGTATTTT.

This clonotype was counted only a few times. The V call is TRBV28, the J call TRBJ2-5; D is perhaps TRBD2 (5 bases). The germline gives CDR1 MDHEN, CDR2 SYDVKM. The CDR3 runs 12 residues. The V end was cut by 6 bases, the J end by 6 bases, with 11 bases between. CDR3 loop: CASRLAGKTQYF. In DNA form, the CDR3 reads TGTGCCAGCAGGCTAGCCGGAAAGACCCAGTACTTC.

This clonotype is termed medium-sized. The V call is TRBV27, the J call TRBJ1-5; D uncertain. This CDR3 contains 13 residues. The germline V and J ends were trimmed by 6 bases and 1 base, with 7 bases remaining between them. Germline V lookup: CDR1 MNHEY, CDR2 SMNVEV (reference sequence). The CDR3 loop reads CASSLGSNQPQHF. CDR3 nucleotides: TGTGCCAGCAGCTTAGGGAGCAATCAGCCCCAGCATTTT.

This clonotype was recorded many times. The genes are TRBV29-1 and TRBJ2-7; D gene unclear. The length of the CDR3 is 13 residues. Germline loops: CDR1 SQVTM, CDR2 ANQGSEA. The ends were cut back, 4 bases at V and 3 bases at J, with 13 bases in the middle. CDR3 in amino acids: CSVGLQLSYEQYF. For the CDR3, the DNA is TGCAGCGTTGGCTTACAACTTAGCTACGAGCAGTACTTC.

Concerning this clonotype itself: This could be a read error, since a much larger clone is one nucleotide away. This chain connects TRBV9 to TRBJ2-7; no clear D gene. Germline V CDR1 and CDR2: SGDLS, YYNGEE. The CDR3 is 15 amino acids. V lost 0 bases to trimming and J lost 3 bases, with 13 bases between them. The CDR3 region has the DNA TGTGCCAGCAGCGTAGCATCCCAGAGAAGCTACGAGCAGTACTTC. Translating gives CASSVASQRSYEQYF.

As concerns this clonotype: Possible read error: a much larger clone is one base away. The rearrangement joins TRBV6-2 or TRBV6-3 to TRBJ2-1, with 9 bases matching TRBD2. This CDR3 contains 14 residues. Trimming cost V 2 bases and J 12 bases; bases outside gene matches: 8. From germline, CDR1 is MNHEY and CDR2 SVGEGT. The CDR3 coding sequence is TGTGCCAGCAGTTACGTCGGGACTAGCACGGTGCAGTTCTTC. Translation gives CASSYVGTSTVQFF.

The J gene is TRBJ1-6, the V gene TRBV7-2, with 8 bases aligning to TRBD1. Germline V gene data show CDR1 as SGHTA and CDR2 as FQGNSA. This CDR3 has 15 amino acids. The trim removed 1 base at V and 10 bases at J, leaving 6 bases unmatched. The CDR3 spells CASSLVRGRWSPLHF. CDR3 nucleotides: TGTGCCAGCAGCTTAGTCAGGGGGCGTTGGTCACCCCTCCACTTT.

V gene TRBV7-2 combines with J gene TRBJ2-1; 7 bases line up with TRBD2. The V gene's germline CDR1 is SGHTA and CDR2 FQGNSA. V gave up 1 base and J gave up 8 bases; unmatched junction bases: 11. This CDR3 region has 16 residues. For the CDR3, the DNA is TGTGCCAGCAGCTTAGTTTGGGGGGGACTACTCGATGAGCAGTTCTTC. It yields the protein CASSLVWGGLLDEQFF.

This clonotype came up a few times. This chain uses TRBV7-9 with TRBJ1-4; the D gene is possibly TRBD1 (5 bases). The CDR3 is 16 residues long. CDR1 is SEHNR and CDR2 is FQNEAQ in the germline V gene (reference sequence). The ends were cut back, 5 bases at V and 8 bases at J, with 21 bases in the middle. The CDR3: CASSARAQGGSEKLFF. CDR3 bases: TGTGCCAGCAGCGCGAGGGCCCAGGGAGGAAGCGAAAAACTGTTTTTT.

The J gene is TRBJ2-5, the V gene TRBV9, with 8 bases aligning to TRBD1. Germline CDR1 reads SGDLS; CDR2 reads YYNGEE. The CDR3 spans 16 residues. The junction had 19 bases not matched to a gene; V was cut back by 4 bases and J by 11 bases. The CDR3 bases are TGTGCCAGCAGCCCTATGATTTCCGGGACAGGCAATGAGCAGTACTTC. Protein: CASSPMISGTGNEQYF.